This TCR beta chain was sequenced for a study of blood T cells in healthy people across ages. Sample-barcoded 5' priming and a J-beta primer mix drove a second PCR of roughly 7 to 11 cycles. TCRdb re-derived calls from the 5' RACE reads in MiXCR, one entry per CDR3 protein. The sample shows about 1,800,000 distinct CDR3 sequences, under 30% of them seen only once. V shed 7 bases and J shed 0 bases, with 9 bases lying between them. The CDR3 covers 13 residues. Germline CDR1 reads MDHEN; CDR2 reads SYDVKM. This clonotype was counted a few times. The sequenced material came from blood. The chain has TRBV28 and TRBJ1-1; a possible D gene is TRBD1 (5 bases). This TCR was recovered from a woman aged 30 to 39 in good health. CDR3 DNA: TGTGCCAGCACGACACAGGTGAACACTGAAGCTTTCTTT. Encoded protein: CASTTQVNTEAFF.